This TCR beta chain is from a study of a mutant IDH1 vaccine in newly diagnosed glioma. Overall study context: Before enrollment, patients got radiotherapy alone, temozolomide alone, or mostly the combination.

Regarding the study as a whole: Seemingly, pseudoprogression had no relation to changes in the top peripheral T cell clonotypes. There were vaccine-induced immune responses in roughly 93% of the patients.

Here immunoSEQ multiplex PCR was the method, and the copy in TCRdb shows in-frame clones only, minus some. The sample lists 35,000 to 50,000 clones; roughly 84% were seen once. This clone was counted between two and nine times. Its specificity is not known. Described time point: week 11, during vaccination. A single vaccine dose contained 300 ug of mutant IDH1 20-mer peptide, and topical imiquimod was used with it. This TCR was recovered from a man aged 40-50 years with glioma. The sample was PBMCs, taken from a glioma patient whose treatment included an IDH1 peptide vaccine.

The CDR3 protein is CASAGQVSNTEAFF. The CDR3 bases are TGTGCCAGCGCAGGACAGGTTTCGAACACTGAAGCTTTCTTT. The chain employs TRBV2 and TRBJ1-1; 7 nucleotides align to TRBD1. The CDR3 extends over 14 amino acids. The V gene end was trimmed by 8 bases and the J gene end by 1 base; junction bases not matched to a gene: 7. Germline V gene lookup returns CDR1 SNHLY and CDR2 FYNNEI.